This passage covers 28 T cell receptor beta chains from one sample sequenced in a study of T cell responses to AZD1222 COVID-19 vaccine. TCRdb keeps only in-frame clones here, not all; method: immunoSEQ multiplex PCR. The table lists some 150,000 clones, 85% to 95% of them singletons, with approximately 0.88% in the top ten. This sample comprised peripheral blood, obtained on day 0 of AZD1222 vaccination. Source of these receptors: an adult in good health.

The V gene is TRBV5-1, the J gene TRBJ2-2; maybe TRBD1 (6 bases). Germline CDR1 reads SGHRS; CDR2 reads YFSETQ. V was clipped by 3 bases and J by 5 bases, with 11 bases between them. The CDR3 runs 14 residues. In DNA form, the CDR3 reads TGCGCCAGCAGCTCTCAAACAGGGACCGGGGAGCTGTTTTTT. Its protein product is CASSSQTGTGELFF.

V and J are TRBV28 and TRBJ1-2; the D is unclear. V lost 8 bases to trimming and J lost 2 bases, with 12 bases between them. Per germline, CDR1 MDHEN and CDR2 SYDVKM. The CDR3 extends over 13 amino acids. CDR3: CASGDSRNYGYTF. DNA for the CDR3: TGTGCCAGCGGAGATTCACGGAACTATGGCTACACCTTC.

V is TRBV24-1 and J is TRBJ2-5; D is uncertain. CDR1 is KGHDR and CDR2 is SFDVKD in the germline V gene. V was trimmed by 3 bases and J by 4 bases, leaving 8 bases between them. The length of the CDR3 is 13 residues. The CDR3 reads CATSDVVPETQYF. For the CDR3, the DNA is TGTGCCACCAGTGATGTTGTCCCAGAGACCCAGTACTTC.

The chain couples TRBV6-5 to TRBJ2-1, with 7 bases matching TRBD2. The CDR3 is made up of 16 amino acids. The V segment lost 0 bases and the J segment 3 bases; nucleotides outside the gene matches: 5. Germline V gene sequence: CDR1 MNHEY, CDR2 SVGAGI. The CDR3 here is CASSYSIGGGYNEQFF. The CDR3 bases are TGTGCCAGCAGTTACTCAATCGGCGGGGGCTACAATGAGCAGTTCTTC.

The CDR3 nucleotides are TGTGCCAGCAGTACACCGGGCCGCCTCCCGGGCGAGCAGTACTTC. Translation: CASSTPGRLPGEQYF. The rearrangement uses TRBV6-2 or TRBV6-3 and TRBJ2-7; D is unresolved. Germline V gene sequence: CDR1 MNHEY, CDR2 SVGEGT. The CDR3 covers 15 residues. V was clipped by 5 bases and J by 6 bases, with 20 bases between them.

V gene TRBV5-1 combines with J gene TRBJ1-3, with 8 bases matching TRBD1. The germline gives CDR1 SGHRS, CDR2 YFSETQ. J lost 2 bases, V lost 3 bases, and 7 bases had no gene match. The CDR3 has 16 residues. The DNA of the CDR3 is TGCGCCAGCAGCTCTGCACAGGGGGGAACTGGAAACACCATATATTTT. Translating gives CASSSAQGGTGNTIYF.

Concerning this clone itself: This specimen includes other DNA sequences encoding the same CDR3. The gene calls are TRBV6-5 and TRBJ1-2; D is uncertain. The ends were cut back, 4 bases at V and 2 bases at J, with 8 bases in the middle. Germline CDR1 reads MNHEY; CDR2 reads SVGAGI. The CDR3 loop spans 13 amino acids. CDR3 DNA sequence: TGTGCCAGCAGTTCCACACCGAACTATGGCTACACCTTC. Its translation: CASSSTPNYGYTF.

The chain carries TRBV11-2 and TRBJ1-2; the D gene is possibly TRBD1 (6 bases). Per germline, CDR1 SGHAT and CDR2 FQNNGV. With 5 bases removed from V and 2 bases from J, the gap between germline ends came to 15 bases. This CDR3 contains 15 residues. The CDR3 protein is CASSQPGHKNYGYTF. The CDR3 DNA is TGTGCCAGCAGCCAACCGGGACACAAAAACTATGGCTACACCTTC. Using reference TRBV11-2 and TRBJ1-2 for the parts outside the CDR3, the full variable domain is EAGVAQSPRYKIIEKRQSVAFWCNPISGHATLYWYQQILGQGPKLLIQFQNNGVVDDSQLPKDRFSAERLKGVDSTLKIQPAKLEDSAVYLCASSQPGHKNYGYTFGSGTRLTVV.

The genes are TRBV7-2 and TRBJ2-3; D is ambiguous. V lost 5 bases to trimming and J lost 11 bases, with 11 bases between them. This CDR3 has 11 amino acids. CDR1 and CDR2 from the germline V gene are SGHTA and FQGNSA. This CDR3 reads CASSPNYQQYF. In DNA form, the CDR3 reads TGTGCCAGCAGCCCCAACTACCAGCAGTATTTT.

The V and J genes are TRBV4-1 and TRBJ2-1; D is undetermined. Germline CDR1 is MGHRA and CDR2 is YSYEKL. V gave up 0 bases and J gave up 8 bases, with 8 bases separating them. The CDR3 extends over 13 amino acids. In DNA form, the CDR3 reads TGCGCCAGCAGCCAAGATTTAGACGATGAGCAGTTCTTC. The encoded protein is CASSQDLDDEQFF.

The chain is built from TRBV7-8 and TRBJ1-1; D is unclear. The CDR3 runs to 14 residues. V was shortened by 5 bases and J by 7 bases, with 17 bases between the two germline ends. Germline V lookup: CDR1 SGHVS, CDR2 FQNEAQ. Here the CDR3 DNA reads TGTGCCAGCAGCGCACAGAGAGTAAGATTTGAAGCTTTCTTT. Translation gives CASSAQRVRFEAFF.

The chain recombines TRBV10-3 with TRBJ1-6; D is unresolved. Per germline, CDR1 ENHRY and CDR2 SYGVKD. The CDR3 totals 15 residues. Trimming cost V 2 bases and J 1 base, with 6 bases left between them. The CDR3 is CAISEGGSYNSPLHF. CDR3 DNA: TGTGCCATCAGTGAGGGAGGGTCCTATAATTCACCCCTCCACTTT.

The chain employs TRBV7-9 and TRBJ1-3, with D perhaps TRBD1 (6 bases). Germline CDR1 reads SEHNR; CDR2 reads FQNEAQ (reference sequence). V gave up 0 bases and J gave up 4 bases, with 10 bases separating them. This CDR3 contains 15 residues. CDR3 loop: CASSLAPQGGNTIYF. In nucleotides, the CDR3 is TGTGCCAGCAGCTTAGCCCCACAGGGAGGAAACACCATATATTTT.

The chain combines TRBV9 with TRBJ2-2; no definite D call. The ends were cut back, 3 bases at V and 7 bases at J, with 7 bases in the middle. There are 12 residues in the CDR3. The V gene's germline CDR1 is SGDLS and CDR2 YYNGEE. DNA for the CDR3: TGTGCCAGCAGCGCGGAATACGGGGAGCTGTTTTTT. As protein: CASSAEYGELFF.

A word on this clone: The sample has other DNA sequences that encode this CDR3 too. CDR3 nucleotide sequence: TGTGCCAGCAGTTTTATAGGTTCACCCCTCCACTTT. Translated: CASSFIGSPLHF. The chain recombines TRBV27 with TRBJ1-6; no reliable D call. Between the trimmed V and J ends, which lost 3 bases and 9 bases, there was a span of 6 bases. Germline V lookup: CDR1 MNHEY, CDR2 SMNVEV (reference sequence). This CDR3 has 12 residues.

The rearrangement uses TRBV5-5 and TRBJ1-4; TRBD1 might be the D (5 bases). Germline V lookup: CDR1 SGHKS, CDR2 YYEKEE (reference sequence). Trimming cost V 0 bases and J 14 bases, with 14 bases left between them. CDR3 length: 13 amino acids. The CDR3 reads CASSLVWTSYLFF. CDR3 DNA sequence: TGTGCCAGCAGCTTGGTTTGGACATCGTACCTGTTTTTT. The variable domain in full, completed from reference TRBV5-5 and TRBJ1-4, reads DAGVTQSPTHLIKTRGQQVTLRCSPISGHKSVSWYQQVLGQGPQFIFQYYEKEERGRGNFPDRFSARQFPNYSSELNVNALLLGDSALYLCASSLVWTSYLFFGSGTQLSVL.

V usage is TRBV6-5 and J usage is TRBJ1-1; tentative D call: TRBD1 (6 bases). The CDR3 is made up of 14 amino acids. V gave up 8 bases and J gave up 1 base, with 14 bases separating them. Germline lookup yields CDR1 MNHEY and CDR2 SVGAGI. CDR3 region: CASHREGGNTEAFF. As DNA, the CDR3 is TGTGCCAGCCACCGCGAGGGGGGGAACACTGAAGCTTTCTTT.

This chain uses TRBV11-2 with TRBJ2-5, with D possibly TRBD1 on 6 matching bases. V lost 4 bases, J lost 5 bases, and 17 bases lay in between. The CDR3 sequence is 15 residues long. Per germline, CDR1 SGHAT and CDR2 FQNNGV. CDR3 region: CASSSRWGLRETQYF. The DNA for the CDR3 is TGTGCCAGCAGCTCACGTTGGGGGCTCAGGGAGACCCAGTACTTC.

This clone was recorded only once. This CDR3 reads CASSFGLENTGELFF. Written as DNA, the CDR3 is TGCGCCAGCAGCTTTGGACTAGAGAACACCGGGGAGCTGTTTTTT. The chain links TRBV5-1 to TRBJ2-2; TRBD2 agrees at 7 bases. CDR1 is SGHRS and CDR2 is YFSETQ in the germline V gene. Trimming cost V 2 bases and J 1 base; bases outside gene matches: 2. The CDR3 loop spans 15 amino acids.

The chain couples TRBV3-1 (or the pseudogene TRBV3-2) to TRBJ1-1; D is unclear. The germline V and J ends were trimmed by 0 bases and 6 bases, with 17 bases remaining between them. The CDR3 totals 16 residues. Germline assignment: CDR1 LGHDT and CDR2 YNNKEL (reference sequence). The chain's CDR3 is CASSQDRTGWAAEAFF. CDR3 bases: TGTGCCAGCAGCCAAGATCGTACGGGGTGGGCCGCTGAAGCTTTCTTT.

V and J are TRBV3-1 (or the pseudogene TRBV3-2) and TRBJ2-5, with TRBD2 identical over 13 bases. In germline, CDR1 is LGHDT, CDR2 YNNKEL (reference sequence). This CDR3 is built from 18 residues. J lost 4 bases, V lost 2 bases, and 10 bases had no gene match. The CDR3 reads CASSQKLRLAGGRETQYF. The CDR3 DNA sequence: TGTGCCAGCAGCCAAAAGCTACGACTAGCGGGGGGTAGAGAGACCCAGTACTTC.

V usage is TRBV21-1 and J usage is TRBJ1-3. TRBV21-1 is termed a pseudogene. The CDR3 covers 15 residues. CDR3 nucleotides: TGTGCCAGCAGCAAAGACGGGGTCTCTGGAAACACCATATATTTT. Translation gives CASSKDGVSGNTIYF.

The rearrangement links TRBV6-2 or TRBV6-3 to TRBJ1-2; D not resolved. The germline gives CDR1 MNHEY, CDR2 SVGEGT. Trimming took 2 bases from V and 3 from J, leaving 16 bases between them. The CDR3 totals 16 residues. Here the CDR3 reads CASSYGPRLRDYGYTF. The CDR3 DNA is TGTGCCAGCAGTTACGGCCCAAGATTAAGAGACTATGGCTACACCTTC.

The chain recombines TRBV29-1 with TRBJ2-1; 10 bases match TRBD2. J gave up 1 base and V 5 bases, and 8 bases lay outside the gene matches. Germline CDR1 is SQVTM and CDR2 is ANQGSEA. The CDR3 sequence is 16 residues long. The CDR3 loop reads CSVIPRLAGSYNEQFF. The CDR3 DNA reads TGCAGCGTTATCCCTAGACTAGCGGGTTCCTACAATGAGCAGTTCTTC.

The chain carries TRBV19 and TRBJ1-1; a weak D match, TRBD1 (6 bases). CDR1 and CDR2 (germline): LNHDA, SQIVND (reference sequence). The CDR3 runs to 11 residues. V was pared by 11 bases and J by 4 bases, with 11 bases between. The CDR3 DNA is TGTGCCTGTGGGGACATCACTGAAGCTTTCTTT. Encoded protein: CACGDITEAFF.

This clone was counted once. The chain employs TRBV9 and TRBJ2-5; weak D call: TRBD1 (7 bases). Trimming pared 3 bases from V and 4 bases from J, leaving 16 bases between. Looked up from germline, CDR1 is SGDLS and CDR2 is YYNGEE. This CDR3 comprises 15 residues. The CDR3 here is CASSAAGQGGETQYF. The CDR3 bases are TGTGCCAGCAGCGCAGCCGGGCAGGGGGGAGAGACCCAGTACTTC. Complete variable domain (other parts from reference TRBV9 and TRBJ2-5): DSGVTQTPKHLITATGQRVTLRCSPRSGDLSVYWYQQSLDQGLQFLIQYYNGEERAKGNILERFSAQQFPDLHSELNLSSLELGDSALYFCASSAAGQGGETQYFGPGTRLLVL.

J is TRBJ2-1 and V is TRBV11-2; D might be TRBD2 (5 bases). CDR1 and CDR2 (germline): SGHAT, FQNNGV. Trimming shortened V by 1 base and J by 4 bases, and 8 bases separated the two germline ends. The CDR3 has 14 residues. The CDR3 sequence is CASSLVVAYNEQFF. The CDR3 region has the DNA TGTGCCAGCAGCTTAGTGGTAGCGTACAATGAGCAGTTCTTC.

Here the CDR3 reads CASSRRGADNSPLHF. CDR3 DNA: TGTGCCAGCAGCCGGAGGGGGGCAGATAATTCACCCCTCCACTTT. The gene calls are TRBV14 and TRBJ1-6, with a weak D call TRBD1 (6 bases). V dropped 4 bases and J dropped 5 bases, with 12 bases sitting between them. The V gene's germline CDR1 is SGHDN and CDR2 FVKESK. This CDR3 comprises 15 residues.